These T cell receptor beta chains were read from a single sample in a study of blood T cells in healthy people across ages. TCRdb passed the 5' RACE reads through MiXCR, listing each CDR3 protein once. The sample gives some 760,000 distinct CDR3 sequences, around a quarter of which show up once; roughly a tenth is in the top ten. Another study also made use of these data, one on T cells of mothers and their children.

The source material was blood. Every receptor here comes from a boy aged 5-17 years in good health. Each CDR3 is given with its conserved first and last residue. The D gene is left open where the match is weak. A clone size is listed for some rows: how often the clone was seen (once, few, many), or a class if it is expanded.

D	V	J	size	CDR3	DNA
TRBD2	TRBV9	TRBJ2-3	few	CASSAPGLETDTQYF	TGTGCCAGCAGTGCGCCGGGACTAGAAACAGATACGCAGTATTTT
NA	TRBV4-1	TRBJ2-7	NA	CASSQAQGEQYF	TGCGCCAGCAGCCAAGCACAGGGCGAGCAGTACTTC
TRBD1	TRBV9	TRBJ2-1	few	CASSVGTGVPNEQFF	TGTGCCAGCAGCGTAGGGACAGGGGTACCCAATGAGCAGTTCTTC
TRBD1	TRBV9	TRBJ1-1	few	CASSVGTGVTEAFF	TGTGCCAGCAGCGTCGGGACAGGGGTCACTGAAGCTTTCTTT
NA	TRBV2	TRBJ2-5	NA	CASFEASEETQYF	TGTGCCTCCTTTGAGGCTAGCGAAGAGACCCAGTACTTC
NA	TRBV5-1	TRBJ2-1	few	CASSLGLGLGNEQFF	TGCGCCAGCAGCTTGGGACTAGGGCTCGGTAATGAGCAGTTCTTC
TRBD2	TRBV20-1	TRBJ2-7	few	CSARRSGVDEQYF	TGCAGTGCTAGACGTAGCGGGGTGGACGAGCAGTACTTC
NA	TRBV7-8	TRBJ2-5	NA	CASNPYLQETQYF	TGTGCCAGCAACCCTTACCTCCAAGAGACCCAGTACTTC
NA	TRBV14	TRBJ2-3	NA	CASSQPLTASTDTQYF	TGTGCCAGCAGCCAACCTCTGACGGCTAGCACAGATACGCAGTATTTT
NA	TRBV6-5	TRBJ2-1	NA	CASSYGGARDEQFF	TGTGCCAGCAGTTACGGGGGGGCCAGGGATGAGCAGTTCTTC
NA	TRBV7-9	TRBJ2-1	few	CASIPESGGRDEQFF	TGTGCCAGCATCCCGGAGTCCGGGGGGCGGGATGAGCAGTTCTTC
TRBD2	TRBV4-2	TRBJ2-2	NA	CASSQYLAGAANTGELFF	TGTGCCAGCAGCCAATACCTAGCGGGGGCCGCGAACACCGGGGAGCTGTTTTTT
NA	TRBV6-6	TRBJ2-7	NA	CASRSWESEQYF	TGTGCCAGCAGGTCGTGGGAGTCCGAGCAGTACTTC
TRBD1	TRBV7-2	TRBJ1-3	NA	CASSLGVGQGNTIYF	TGTGCCAGCAGCTTAGGGGTTGGACAGGGGAACACCATATATTTT
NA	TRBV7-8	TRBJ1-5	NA	CASSPVAGPQHF	TGTGCCAGCAGCCCCGTGGCGGGGCCCCAGCATTTT
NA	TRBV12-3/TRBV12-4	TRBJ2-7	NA	CASSLRGRSYEQYF	TGTGCCAGCAGTTTGAGGGGGAGATCCTACGAGCAGTACTTC
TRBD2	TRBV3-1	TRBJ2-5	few	CASMSGKETQYF	TGTGCCAGCATGAGCGGGAAAGAGACCCAGTACTTC
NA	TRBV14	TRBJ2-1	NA	CASSQDVSQYEQFF	TGTGCCAGCAGCCAAGATGTTTCCCAGTATGAGCAGTTCTTC
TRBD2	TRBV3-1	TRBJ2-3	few	CASSRPSGRRNTQYF	TGTGCCAGCAGCCGTCCTAGCGGGAGGCGGAATACGCAGTATTTT
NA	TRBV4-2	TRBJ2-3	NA	CASSQDAEWDTQYF	TGTGCCAGCAGCCAAGACGCAGAGTGGGATACGCAGTATTTT
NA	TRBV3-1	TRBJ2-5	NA	CASSQDLARGQETQYF	TGTGCCAGCAGCCAAGATTTGGCGCGGGGCCAAGAGACCCAGTACTTC
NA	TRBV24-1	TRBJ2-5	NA	CATSGAPGIQETQYF	TGTGCCACCAGTGGCGCGCCAGGGATCCAAGAGACCCAGTACTTC
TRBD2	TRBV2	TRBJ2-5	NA	CASSAGGTSGKETQYF	TGTGCCAGCAGTGCGGGGGGGACTAGCGGGAAAGAGACCCAGTACTTC
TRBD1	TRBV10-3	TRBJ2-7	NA	CATTGGLGLDEQYF	TGTGCCACAACAGGGGGCCTGGGTCTAGACGAGCAGTACTTC
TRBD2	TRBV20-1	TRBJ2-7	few	CSAEMGSGNPYEQYF	TGCAGTGCCGAGATGGGTAGCGGGAACCCCTACGAGCAGTACTTC
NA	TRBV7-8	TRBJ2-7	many	CASSSLGEQYF	TGTGCCAGCAGCTCCCTCGGCGAGCAGTACTTC
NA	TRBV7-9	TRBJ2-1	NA	CASSSANNEQFF	TGTGCCAGCAGCTCCGCGAACAATGAGCAGTTCTTC
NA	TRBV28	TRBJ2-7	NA	CANSPIRDFSYEQYF	TGTGCCAACAGTCCTATCCGGGACTTTTCCTACGAGCAGTACTTC
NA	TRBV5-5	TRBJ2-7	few	CASSFLGTRYSYEQYF	TGTGCCAGCAGCTTCCTTGGGACACGATACTCCTACGAGCAGTACTTC
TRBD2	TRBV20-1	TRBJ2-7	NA	CSARDPILAGGSYEQYF	TGCAGTGCTAGAGATCCCATACTAGCGGGGGGATCCTACGAGCAGTACTTC
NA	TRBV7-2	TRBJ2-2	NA	CASSYRGGTAGELFF	TGTGCCAGCAGCTATAGAGGGGGAACAGCCGGGGAGCTGTTTTTT
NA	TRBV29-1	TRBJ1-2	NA	CSVGAPPLYGYTF	TGCAGCGTTGGGGCACCTCCACTCTATGGCTACACCTTC
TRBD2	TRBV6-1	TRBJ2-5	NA	CASSGSGGGRETQYF	TGTGCCAGCAGTGGTAGCGGGGGAGGCAGGGAGACCCAGTACTTC
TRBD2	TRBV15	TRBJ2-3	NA	CATSGLGLAGSSTDTQYF	TGTGCCACCAGCGGATTAGGACTAGCGGGTTCTAGCACAGATACGCAGTATTTT
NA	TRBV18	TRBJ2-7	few	CANSPQGYYEQYF	TGTGCCAACTCACCCCAAGGGTACTACGAGCAGTACTTC
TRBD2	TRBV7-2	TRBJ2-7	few	CASSFGGASYEQYF	TGTGCCAGCAGCTTCGGGGGGGCCTCCTACGAGCAGTACTTC
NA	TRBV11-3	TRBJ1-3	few	CASSLDGRTAGNTIYF	TGTGCCAGCAGCTTAGATGGGAGAACTGCTGGAAACACCATATATTTT
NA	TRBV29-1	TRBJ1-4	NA	CSVVMGGAANEKLFF	TGCAGCGTTGTGATGGGGGGCGCGGCTAATGAAAAACTGTTTTTT